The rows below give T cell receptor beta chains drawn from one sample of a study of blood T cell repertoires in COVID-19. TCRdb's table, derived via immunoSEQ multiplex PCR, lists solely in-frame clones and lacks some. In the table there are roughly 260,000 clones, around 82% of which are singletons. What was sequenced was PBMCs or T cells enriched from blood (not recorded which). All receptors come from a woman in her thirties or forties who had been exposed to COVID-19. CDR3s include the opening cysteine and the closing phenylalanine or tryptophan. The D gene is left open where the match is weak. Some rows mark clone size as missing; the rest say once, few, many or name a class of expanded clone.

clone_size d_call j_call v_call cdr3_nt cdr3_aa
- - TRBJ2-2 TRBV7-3 TGTGCCAGCAGCTTACTCCCCGCAGGGAACACCGGGGAGCTGTTTTTT CASSLLPAGNTGELFF
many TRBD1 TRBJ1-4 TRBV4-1 TGCGCCAGCAGCCAAACCCGGGCGGGGACAGGGAATGAAAAACTGTTTTTT CASSQTRAGTGNEKLFF
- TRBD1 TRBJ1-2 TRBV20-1 TGCAGTGCTAGCCTGACAGGGGGCAGAACCTTC CSASLTGGRTF
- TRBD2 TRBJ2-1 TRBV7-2 TGTGCCAGCAGCCGTAGCGGGGGGGCTGGAAACAATGAGCAGTTCTTC CASSRSGGAGNNEQFF
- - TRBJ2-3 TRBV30 TGTGCCTGGAGGGGGCTGGGGCAGACATTGCTGTATTTT CAWRGLGQTLLYF
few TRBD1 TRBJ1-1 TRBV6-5 TGTGCCAGCAGTAGGACAGGCCAGGGGACTGAAGCTTTCTTT CASSRTGQGTEAFF
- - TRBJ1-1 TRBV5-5 TGTGCCAGCAGCTTGGCCCAGGGACTAGTAGCTGAAGCTTTCTTT CASSLAQGLVAEAFF
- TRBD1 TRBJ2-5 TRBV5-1 TGCGCCAGCAGCTTGGCCCCGACAGGGCCTCAAGAGACCCAGTACTTC CASSLAPTGPQETQYF
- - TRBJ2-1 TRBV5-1 TGCGCCAGCAGTTATCTGGGAGGTGAGCAGTTCTTC CASSYLGGEQFF
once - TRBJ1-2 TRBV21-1 TGTGCCAGCAGCAGACTGGAGGGGACCTATGGCTACACCTTC CASSRLEGTYGYTF
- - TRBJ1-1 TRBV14 TGTGCCAGCAGCCCCCGAGGCAGGGCGGACACTGAAGCTTTCTTT CASSPRGRADTEAFF
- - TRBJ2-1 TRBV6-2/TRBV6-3 TGTGCCAGCAGTGCCGCCGTGAGAGGACAGATTAGAGATGAGCAGTTCTTC CASSAAVRGQIRDEQFF
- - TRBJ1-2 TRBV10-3 TGTGCCATCAGTGAGGGCAGGGGCGGTGGCTACACCTTC CAISEGRGGGYTF
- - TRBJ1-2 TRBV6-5 TGTGCCAGCAGTTCCGGGACGGGAGGAGGCTATGGCTACACCTTC CASSSGTGGGYGYTF
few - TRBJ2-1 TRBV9 TGTGCCAGCAGCGTAGGGGACATCTCCTACAATGAGCAGTTCTTC CASSVGDISYNEQFF
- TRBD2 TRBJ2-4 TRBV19 TGTGCCAGTAGTTGGCCCCCGGGGGGACCCAAAAACATTCAGTACTTC CASSWPPGGPKNIQYF
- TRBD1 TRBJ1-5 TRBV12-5 TGTGCTAGTGGTTCCGACAGGGTGAGCAATCAGCCCCAGCATTTT CASGSDRVSNQPQHF
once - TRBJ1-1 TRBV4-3 TGCGCCAGCAGCTCGGTAAGCCGGCGGACTGAAGCTTTCTTT CASSSVSRRTEAFF
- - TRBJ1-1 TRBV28 TGTGCCAGCAGTTCGGGAACAGGGTTCGGCACTGAAGCTTTCTTT CASSSGTGFGTEAFF
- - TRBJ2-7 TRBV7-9 TGTGCCAGCAGCTCCGGGTCCAGCTCCTACGAGCAGTACTTC CASSSGSSSYEQYF
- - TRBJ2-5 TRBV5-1 TGCGCCAGCAGCTTGCTGGAGTACCAAGAGACCCAGTACTTC CASSLLEYQETQYF
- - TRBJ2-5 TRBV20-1 TGCAGTGCTATCCAGTGGGAGACCCAGTACTTC CSAIQWETQYF
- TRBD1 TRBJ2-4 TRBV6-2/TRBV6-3 TGTGCCAGCAGTTACGGGACAGGGGGCGCCAAAAACATTCAGTACTTC CASSYGTGGAKNIQYF
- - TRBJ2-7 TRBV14 TGTGCCAGCAGCCAAGAAGGCTTCGGGGGACCTTTCTACGAGCAGTACTTC CASSQEGFGGPFYEQYF
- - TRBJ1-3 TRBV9 TGTGCCAGCAGCGTAAACCAGGGGATGAACACCATATATTTT CASSVNQGMNTIYF
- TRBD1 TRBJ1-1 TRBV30 TGTGCCCAGACCGGCACAGGGGTAGACACTGAAGCTTTCTTT CAQTGTGVDTEAFF
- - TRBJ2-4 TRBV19 TGTGCCAGTAGGGACAGAGCCTTAGCCAAAAACATTCAGTACTTC CASRDRALAKNIQYF
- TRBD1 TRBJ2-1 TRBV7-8 TGTGCCAGCAGCTTAGCGAACAGGGGTGGAAATGAGCAGTTCTTC CASSLANRGGNEQFF
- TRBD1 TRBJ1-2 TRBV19 TGTGCCAGTAGTATCCCTCGGACAGGGAGGTATGGCTACACCTTC CASSIPRTGRYGYTF
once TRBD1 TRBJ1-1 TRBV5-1 TGCGCCAGCAGCTCCTCGTCGGGACAGGGGAACACTGAAGCTTTCTTT CASSSSSGQGNTEAFF
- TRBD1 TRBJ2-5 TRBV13 TGTGCCAGCAGCCCGTGGACAGGGGGCGAGAAAGAGACCCAGTACTTC CASSPWTGGEKETQYF
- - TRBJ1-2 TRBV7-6 TGTGCCAGCAGCCCAACTGGAGGAGGGGTCGGCTATGGCTACACCTTC CASSPTGGGVGYGYTF
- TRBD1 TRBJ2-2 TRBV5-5 TGTGCCAGCAGCTGGGGGACAGGGTCCGGGGAGCTGTTTTTT CASSWGTGSGELFF
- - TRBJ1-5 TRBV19 TGTGCCTGCCGGGAGGGGGGCGACCAGCCCCAGCATTTT CACREGGDQPQHF
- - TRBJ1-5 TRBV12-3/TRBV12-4 TGTGCCAGCAGTCCTTCCCATCAGCCCCAGCATTTT CASSPSHQPQHF
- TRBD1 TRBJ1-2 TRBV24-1 TGTGCCACCAGTGAAGGACAGGGTGTTGGCTACACCTTC CATSEGQGVGYTF
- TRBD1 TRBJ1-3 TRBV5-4 TGTGCCAGCAGCTTACCAGGGGGCCATGGAAACACCATATATTTT CASSLPGGHGNTIYF
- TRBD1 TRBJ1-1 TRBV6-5 TGTGCCAGCAGCAGGGACAGCATTTACACTGAAGCTTTCTTT CASSRDSIYTEAFF
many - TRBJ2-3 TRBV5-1 TGCGCCAGCAGCTTGGTAGGACTTGGGTCCACAGATACGCAGTATTTT CASSLVGLGSTDTQYF
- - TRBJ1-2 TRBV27 TGTGCCAGCAGTTTATCCCTGGGGGGGGAATATGGCTACACCTTC CASSLSLGGEYGYTF
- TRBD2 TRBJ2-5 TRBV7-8 TGTGCCAGCAGCTTGATCGGGGGGGCCACAGAGACCCAGTACTTC CASSLIGGATETQYF
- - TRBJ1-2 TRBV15 TGTGCCACCAGCAGAGGGGCGGGCTCCTTGGGCTACACCTTC CATSRGAGSLGYTF
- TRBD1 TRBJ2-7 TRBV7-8 TGTGCCAGCATCGAGCTGCCAGGGGGCGAGCAGTACTTC CASIELPGGEQYF
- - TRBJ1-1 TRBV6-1 TGTGCCAGCAAGAACAGGGAGACGAACACTGAAGCTTTCTTT CASKNRETNTEAFF
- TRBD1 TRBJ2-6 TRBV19 TGTGCCAGTAGTACCCGACAGGGGAATTCAAGGTCTGGGGCCAACGTCCTGACTTTC CASSTRQGNSRSGANVLTF
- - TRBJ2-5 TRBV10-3 TGTGCCACCCAGGGGGGAGGTACCGAGACCCAGTACTTC CATQGGGTETQYF
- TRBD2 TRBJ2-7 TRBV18 TGTGCCAGCTCACGACAAGCGGGGGGGCCGGTCGAGCAGTACTTC CASSRQAGGPVEQYF
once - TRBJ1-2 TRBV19 TGTGCCAGTAGTATCGGGGAAGGACGCACCTATGGCTACACCTTC CASSIGEGRTYGYTF
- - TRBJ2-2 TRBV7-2 TGTGCCAGCAGCCCCCGCAGGGCGAACACCGGGGAGCTGTTTTTT CASSPRRANTGELFF
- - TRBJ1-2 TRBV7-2 TGTGCCAGCAGCTTAGGCTCAGGGTGGGACTATGGCTACACCTTC CASSLGSGWDYGYTF
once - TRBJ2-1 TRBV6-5 TGTGCCAGCAGGCCCACTTCTTCCAATGAGCAGTTCTTC CASRPTSSNEQFF